This TCR beta chain is from a study of control samples from healthy donors and cancer patients. Assay: immunoSEQ multiplex PCR; the TCRdb copy retains only in-frame clones and omits some. The sample contains approximately 110,000 clones, approximately 93% of which appear only once. This clone was observed once. The V and J ends lost 2 bases and 4 bases respectively, with 10 bases between them. CDR3 length: 14 residues. The germline CDR1 and CDR2 sequences are SGHDT and YYEEEE. The sequenced sample was blood. The TCR was taken from a woman between 18 and 29 years old in good health. The rearrangement joins TRBV5-6 to TRBJ1-5; D is possibly TRBD1 (5 bases). The CDR3 protein is CASSFRGTNQPQHF. CDR3 DNA sequence: TGTGCCAGCAGCTTTCGTGGGACTAATCAGCCCCAGCATTTT.